This TCR beta chain was sequenced in a study of ipilimumab plus nivolumab after autologous stem cell transplantation. Overall study context: Typical patient got roughly five ipilimumab doses and under 10 nivolumab doses (median). Both relapsed and primary refractory DLBCL were included.

Checkpoint therapy with ipilimumab 1 mg/kg began 14 to 28 days after transplant. Sequencing used immunoSEQ multiplex PCR; TCRdb keeps in-frame clones, though not all of them. The sample yields 16,000 or so clones, over 60% seen once. CDR1 and CDR2 from the germline V gene are SGHRS and YFSETQ. The V end lost 5 bases, the J end lost 4 bases, and 15 bases lay between the germline ends. The CDR3 contains 14 residues. The chain recombines TRBV5-1 with TRBJ1-1; no clear D. The sequence derives from a male donor with diffuse large B-cell lymphoma. The sequences come from PBMCs, collected in a trial of ipilimumab plus nivolumab as post-transplant consolidation. The chain's CDR3 is CASSRSPEATEAFF. The CDR3 DNA is TGCGCCAGCAGTCGATCCCCAGAGGCCACTGAAGCTTTCTTT.